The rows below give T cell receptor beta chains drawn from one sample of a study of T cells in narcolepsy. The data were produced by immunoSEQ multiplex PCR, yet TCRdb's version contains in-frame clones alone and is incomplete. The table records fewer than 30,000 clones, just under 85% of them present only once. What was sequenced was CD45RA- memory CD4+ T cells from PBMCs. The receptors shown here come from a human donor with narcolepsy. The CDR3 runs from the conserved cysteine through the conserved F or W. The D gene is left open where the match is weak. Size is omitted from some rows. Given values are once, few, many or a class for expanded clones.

DNA: TGTGCCAGTAACGAGAGGCGCCACACTGAAGCTTTCTTT; CDR3: CASNERRHTEAFF; D: .; V: TRBV19; size: few; J: TRBJ1-1
DNA: TGTGCCAGCAGCCCGGGACAGGGAGATGAAAAACTGTTTTTT; CDR3: CASSPGQGDEKLFF; D: TRBD1; V: TRBV11-1; size: .; J: TRBJ1-4
DNA: TGTGCCAGCAGTGATATGGAAAACATTCAGTACTTC; CDR3: CASSDMENIQYF; D: .; V: TRBV6-1; size: few; J: TRBJ2-4
DNA: TGCAGCGTACGAGGCGGGACAGGGGCAGACGAGCAGTACTTC; CDR3: CSVRGGTGADEQYF; D: TRBD1; V: TRBV29-1; size: .; J: TRBJ2-7
DNA: TGTGCCAGCAGGGGGGGACAGGGGGCAAATGGCTACACCTTC; CDR3: CASRGGQGANGYTF; D: TRBD1; V: TRBV6-1; size: .; J: TRBJ1-2
DNA: TGCGCCAGCAGCTTGAATGCGGGACAGTTATCCTACGAGCAGTACTTC; CDR3: CASSLNAGQLSYEQYF; D: .; V: TRBV5-1; size: .; J: TRBJ2-7
DNA: TGTGCCAGTAGGAACGTCGGAAATAACTATGGCTACACCTTC; CDR3: CASRNVGNNYGYTF; D: .; V: TRBV19; size: few; J: TRBJ1-2
DNA: TGTGCCAGCACCCAAATGGGGGGTGATAATTCACCCCTCCACTTT; CDR3: CASTQMGGDNSPLHF; D: .; V: TRBV28; size: .; J: TRBJ1-6
DNA: TGTGCCAGCAGTTTACAGGGGAGGCACACTGAAGCTTTCTTT; CDR3: CASSLQGRHTEAFF; D: TRBD1; V: TRBV6-1; size: few; J: TRBJ1-1
DNA: TGTGCCAGCAGTTACACCGGAGGAGTCTACGAGCAGTACTTC; CDR3: CASSYTGGVYEQYF; D: .; V: TRBV6-6; size: few; J: TRBJ2-7
DNA: TGTGCCAGCAGCTTAGGGCAGCGTTATGGCTACACCTTC; CDR3: CASSLGQRYGYTF; D: .; V: TRBV7-2; size: .; J: TRBJ1-2
DNA: TGCAGCGTTGTCCCCAACTTCCCCCTTCAAGAGACCCAGTACTTC; CDR3: CSVVPNFPLQETQYF; D: .; V: TRBV29-1; size: .; J: TRBJ2-5
DNA: TGTGCCAGCACCCTAGCGGGAGGGCCAACAGATACGCAGTATTTT; CDR3: CASTLAGGPTDTQYF; D: TRBD2; V: TRBV9; size: .; J: TRBJ2-3
DNA: TGTGCCAGCAGCCCGGACTTTTCCAACAATGAGCAGTTCTTC; CDR3: CASSPDFSNNEQFF; D: .; V: TRBV9; size: .; J: TRBJ2-1
DNA: TGTGCCAGCAGCCCAACGGACAGGTATTCCTACGAGCAGTACTTC; CDR3: CASSPTDRYSYEQYF; D: TRBD1; V: TRBV7-6; size: .; J: TRBJ2-7
DNA: TGTGCAAGTCGCCCCCAGGGACAGGTGGCCCGTGCGAACACCGGGGAGCTGTTTTTT; CDR3: CASRPQGQVARANTGELFF; D: .; V: TRBV12-2; size: .; J: TRBJ2-2
DNA: TGCAGTGATCGGGGGCTTGAGACCCAGTACTTC; CDR3: CSDRGLETQYF; D: .; V: TRBV20-1; size: .; J: TRBJ2-5
DNA: TGTGCCAGCAGTGAATTCCAGGGGGGCACCGGGGAGCTGTTTTTT; CDR3: CASSEFQGGTGELFF; D: .; V: TRBV6-1; size: .; J: TRBJ2-2
DNA: TGTGCCAGCAGTCCCCCCCAGAACTATGGCTACACCTTC; CDR3: CASSPPQNYGYTF; D: .; V: TRBV28; size: .; J: TRBJ1-2
DNA: TGCGCCAGCACCGAGACAGCTTACGAGCAGTACTTC; CDR3: CASTETAYEQYF; D: .; V: TRBV10-2; size: .; J: TRBJ2-7
DNA: TGTGCCAGCAGCCACGGACAGGGTAGAAATGAGCAGTTCTTC; CDR3: CASSHGQGRNEQFF; D: TRBD1; V: TRBV9; size: .; J: TRBJ2-1
DNA: TGTGCCAGCAGCTTATCGGGACCGTCGCCAGATACGCAGTATTTT; CDR3: CASSLSGPSPDTQYF; D: .; V: TRBV7-3; size: .; J: TRBJ2-3
DNA: TGTGCCAGCAGCTTAGAAAGGGGACTCAATGAAAAACTGTTTTTT; CDR3: CASSLERGLNEKLFF; D: .; V: TRBV7-2; size: .; J: TRBJ1-4
DNA: TGTGCCAGCAGTCCCCTGGCAGGGGGCGCGAAGGGGGAGCAGTACTTC; CDR3: CASSPLAGGAKGEQYF; D: TRBD1; V: TRBV28; size: .; J: TRBJ2-7
DNA: TGTGCCAGCTCACATACCCCCAAGGGCCTAGCGGGGAGAGAGACCCAGTACTTC; CDR3: CASSHTPKGLAGRETQYF; D: TRBD2; V: TRBV18; size: few; J: TRBJ2-5
DNA: TGTGCCAGCACCCTAGAAGGAGGGGGCGCATTCAATCGGAAACTGTTTTTT; CDR3: CASTLEGGGAFNRKLFF; D: TRBD1; V: TRBV2; size: .; J: TRBJ1-4
DNA: TGTGCCAGCAGGCAGGGAGTGGAAGGCTACACCTTC; CDR3: CASRQGVEGYTF; D: .; V: TRBV6-6; size: .; J: TRBJ1-2
DNA: TGCGCCAGCAGCCCGGGACTAGCGGGAGTTCGCCCGTCAGATACGCAGTATTTT; CDR3: CASSPGLAGVRPSDTQYF; D: TRBD2; V: TRBV5-1; size: once; J: TRBJ2-3
DNA: TGTGCCAGTAGTCTCAGGGTAACCTCCTACGAGCAGTACTTC; CDR3: CASSLRVTSYEQYF; D: .; V: TRBV19; size: .; J: TRBJ2-7
DNA: TGTGCCAGCAGAGTCGAGGGAGGGACCCAGTACTTC; CDR3: CASRVEGGTQYF; D: .; V: TRBV2; size: .; J: TRBJ2-5
DNA: TGCGCCAGCAGCGACACAGGGGGAGTCGGGGAGCAGTACTTC; CDR3: CASSDTGGVGEQYF; D: TRBD1; V: TRBV5-1; size: .; J: TRBJ2-7
DNA: TGTGCCAGCAGTTACTCAGGGGCAACTAATGAAAAACTGTTTTTT; CDR3: CASSYSGATNEKLFF; D: .; V: TRBV6-5; size: .; J: TRBJ1-4
DNA: TGTGCCAGCAGCTTGGACCGTTCTGAAGCTTTCTTT; CDR3: CASSLDRSEAFF; D: .; V: TRBV5-4; size: .; J: TRBJ1-1
DNA: TGTGCCTGGAGTGTACCCGACAGAGGGAATTCACCCCTCCACTTT; CDR3: CAWSVPDRGNSPLHF; D: .; V: TRBV30; size: .; J: TRBJ1-6
DNA: TGTGCCAGCAGCCCGGGACAGGGAGATGAAAAACTGTTTTTT; CDR3: CASSPGQGDEKLFF; D: TRBD1; V: TRBV11-2; size: .; J: TRBJ1-4
DNA: TGCGCCAGCAGTGACGGACGCGCCTTAGAGCAGTTCTTC; CDR3: CASSDGRALEQFF; D: .; V: TRBV5-1; size: few; J: TRBJ2-1
DNA: TGTGCCAGCAGTTATCGACAGGGGTTAACTGGAAACACCATATATTTT; CDR3: CASSYRQGLTGNTIYF; D: TRBD1; V: TRBV6-5; size: .; J: TRBJ1-3
DNA: TGCGCCACCAATGACCACGGGAGGAATGAGCAGTTCTTC; CDR3: CATNDHGRNEQFF; D: TRBD2; V: TRBV10-2; size: .; J: TRBJ2-1
DNA: TGTGCCAGCAGCCCACCAAGGACAGGCGTTTTTGGGACTGAAGCTTTCTTT; CDR3: CASSPPRTGVFGTEAFF; D: TRBD1; V: TRBV25-1; size: once; J: TRBJ1-1
DNA: TGTGCCTGGAGTAAATACAGGGTCGGGACTGAAGCTTTCTTT; CDR3: CAWSKYRVGTEAFF; D: .; V: TRBV30; size: .; J: TRBJ1-1
DNA: TGTGCCAGTAGCTTTCTGCTAGGACAGGGGGCCAGTCAGCCCCAGCATTTT; CDR3: CASSFLLGQGASQPQHF; D: TRBD1; V: TRBV19; size: once; J: TRBJ1-5
DNA: TGTGCCAGCTCCCAGCGGAGAGACACAGATACGCAGTATTTT; CDR3: CASSQRRDTDTQYF; D: .; V: TRBV18; size: .; J: TRBJ2-3
DNA: TGTGCCAGCAGTGAAGTAGGGATCCAAGAGACCCAGTACTTC; CDR3: CASSEVGIQETQYF; D: .; V: TRBV27; size: .; J: TRBJ2-5
DNA: TGTGCCAGCAGCGGGGGAACGAACACCGGGGAGCTGTTTTTT; CDR3: CASSGGTNTGELFF; D: .; V: TRBV7-3; size: .; J: TRBJ2-2
DNA: TGCGCCAGCAGCTTGGCCCCCAGGGCGCAACAAGAGACCCAGTACTTC; CDR3: CASSLAPRAQQETQYF; D: .; V: TRBV5-1; size: .; J: TRBJ2-5
DNA: TGTGCCAGCCGACTTCAGGGGACCGGGGAGACCCAGTACTTC; CDR3: CASRLQGTGETQYF; D: .; V: TRBV6-5; size: .; J: TRBJ2-5
DNA: TGTGCCAGCAGTTACGAATTAGCGGGGGCGGGGGAGCAGTACTTC; CDR3: CASSYELAGAGEQYF; D: TRBD2; V: TRBV6-6; size: .; J: TRBJ2-7
DNA: TGCAGCGTTTCGGACAGGGGATACACCGGGGAGCTGTTTTTT; CDR3: CSVSDRGYTGELFF; D: TRBD1; V: TRBV29-1; size: few; J: TRBJ2-2
DNA: TGCGCCAGCAGCCAAGTTGAGGGCCGGTACAATGAGCAGTTCTTC; CDR3: CASSQVEGRYNEQFF; D: .; V: TRBV4-1; size: few; J: TRBJ2-1
DNA: TGTGCCAGCAGCCCGGGTTACAATGAGCAGTTCTTC; CDR3: CASSPGYNEQFF; D: .; V: TRBV11-3; size: few; J: TRBJ2-1
DNA: TGTGCCAGCAGTCCCCTCGGCGGGGATAATTCACCCCTCCACTTT; CDR3: CASSPLGGDNSPLHF; D: .; V: TRBV28; size: once; J: TRBJ1-6
DNA: TGTGCCAGCAGTTCCTACTCCTACGAGCAGTACTTC; CDR3: CASSSYSYEQYF; D: .; V: TRBV6-5; size: .; J: TRBJ2-7